Listed here are 13 T cell receptor beta chains from one sample, sequenced in a study of T cell changes during pregnancy in multiple sclerosis. Measured with immunoSEQ multiplex PCR; TCRdb has only the in-frame clones, and not every one. The table records under 15,000 clones, 85% to 90% of them present only once. The sequencing used CD8+ T cells from peripheral blood mononuclear cells, collected in the second trimester of pregnancy. Receptors were obtained from a female donor in good health, enrolled as a control in a pregnancy study.

The chain links TRBV18 to TRBJ2-1, with 11 nucleotides matching TRBD1. Germline-derived CDR1 and CDR2 are KGHSH and LQKENI. The CDR3 is 15 residues long. Trimming cost V 5 bases and J 7 bases; bases outside gene matches: 7. Here the CDR3 reads CASSEEDRGLNEQFF. The DNA for the CDR3 is TGTGCCAGCTCAGAGGAGGACAGGGGGCTTAATGAGCAGTTCTTC.

This clone has just one count. CDR3 in amino acids: CASSLDPPGTGAPDEQFF. The CDR3 DNA sequence: TGTGCCAGCAGCTTAGATCCACCCGGGACAGGGGCACCCGACGAGCAGTTCTTC. The J gene is TRBJ2-1, the V gene TRBV11-3; 10 positions agree with TRBD1. CDR3 length: 18 residues. Germline lookup yields CDR1 SGHNT and CDR2 YENEEA. Losses at the gene ends were 0 bases for V and 10 bases for J; bases not matched to a gene: 15.

CDR3 bases: TGTGCCAGCAGTTGCCCAGTAGGACTAGCGGGGGGACACTACAATGAGCAGTTCTTC. Translated: CASSCPVGLAGGHYNEQFF. The rearrangement uses TRBV6-7 and TRBJ2-1, with 14 bases fitting TRBD2. TRBV6-7 belongs to the ORF category, with a function that is uncertain. The CDR3 is made up of 19 amino acids. V trimming: 4 bases; J trimming: 3 bases; junction bases outside the gene matches: 11.

The J gene is TRBJ1-1, the V gene TRBV13; D is possibly TRBD1 (5 bases). Trimming took off 2 bases at V and 4 bases at J, with 11 bases between the two ends. Germline CDR1 is PRHDT and CDR2 is FYEKMQ (reference sequence). CDR3 size: 14 residues. CDR3 in amino acids: CASSLRWGSTEAFF. CDR3 DNA sequence: TGTGCCAGCAGCTTACGCTGGGGCTCCACTGAAGCTTTCTTT.

The chain is built from TRBV12-5 and TRBJ1-1, with TRBD1 as a possible D gene (6 bases). CDR1 is LGHNT and CDR2 is FRNRAP in the germline V gene. The CDR3 is made up of 12 amino acids. CDR3 bases: TGTGCCTCCACAGGGAATTGGGCTGAAGCTTTCTTT. Amino acid sequence: CASTGNWAEAFF.

The chain couples TRBV9 to TRBJ1-5; D unclear. V was trimmed by 5 bases and J by 1 base, leaving 10 bases between them. The CDR3 contains 14 residues. Germline-derived CDR1 and CDR2 are SGDLS and YYNGEE. CDR3: CASSRGGSNQPQHF. In DNA form, the CDR3 reads TGTGCCAGCAGTCGCGGTGGGAGCAATCAGCCCCAGCATTTT.

The chain is built from TRBV7-9 and TRBJ1-5; 7 bases line up with TRBD1. Trimming at V came to 7 bases and at J to 3 bases, leaving 6 bases not matched to a gene. This CDR3 is built from 14 residues. Germline loops: CDR1 SEHNR, CDR2 FQNEAQ (reference sequence). This CDR3 reads CASTQGGVNQPQHF. DNA for the CDR3: TGTGCCAGCACCCAGGGGGGAGTCAATCAGCCCCAGCATTTT.

The chain recombines TRBV29-1 with TRBJ1-2; D ambiguous. This CDR3 spans 13 amino acids. Per germline, CDR1 SQVTM and CDR2 ANQGSEA. V lost 3 bases and J 2 bases, leaving 10 bases between the germline ends. DNA for the CDR3: TGCAGCGTTGAGGCGACATCGAACTATGGCTACACCTTC. This sequence encodes CSVEATSNYGYTF.

V is TRBV10-3 and J is TRBJ2-1, with a tentative D call TRBD2 (5 bases). CDR1 and CDR2 (germline): ENHRY, SYGVKD. V lost 5 bases, J lost 10 bases, and 12 bases lay in between. The CDR3 has 12 residues. CDR3 nucleotides: TGTGCCATCAGTCCAGCGGAGGAGGAGCAGTTCTTC. This encodes CAISPAEEEQFF.

The gene calls are TRBV19 and TRBJ2-7, with TRBD1 as a possible D gene (5 bases). Trimming removed 3 bases from V and 1 base from J, with 13 bases in between. Germline-derived CDR1 and CDR2 are LNHDA and SQIVND (reference sequence). CDR3 length equals 15 residues. The CDR3 spells CASSMSRTPSYEQYF. CDR3 in DNA: TGTGCCAGTAGTATGTCTCGGACACCTTCCTACGAGCAGTACTTC.

This clone was found a few times. The rearrangement uses TRBV4-3 and TRBJ2-7, with TRBD1 identical over 7 bases. Looked up from germline, CDR1 is LGHNA and CDR2 is YSLEER. The CDR3 spans 15 residues. Trimming at V came to 2 bases and at J to 3 bases, leaving 7 bases not matched to a gene. CDR3: CASSQTTGKDYEQYF. The CDR3 DNA reads TGCGCCAGCAGCCAAACGACAGGGAAAGACTACGAGCAGTACTTC.

The chain carries TRBV14 and TRBJ2-3; no definite D call. The germline V and J ends were trimmed by 0 bases and 2 bases, with 15 bases remaining between them. This CDR3 has 17 amino acids. CDR1 and CDR2 from the germline V gene are SGHDN and FVKESK. The chain's CDR3 is CASSQDEAPDFTDTQYF. The DNA of the CDR3 is TGTGCCAGCAGCCAAGATGAAGCGCCCGATTTCACAGATACGCAGTATTTT. Using reference TRBV14 and TRBJ2-3 for the parts outside the CDR3, the full variable domain is EAGVTQFPSHSVIEKGQTVTLRCDPISGHDNLYWYRRVMGKEIKFLLHFVKESKQDESGMPNNRFLAERTGGTYSTLKVQPAELEDSGVYFCASSQDEAPDFTDTQYFGPGTRLTVL.

The rearrangement uses TRBV2 and TRBJ1-2; the D is unclear. V lost 3 bases, J lost 6 bases, and 14 bases lay in between. Per germline, CDR1 SNHLY and CDR2 FYNNEI. The CDR3 totals 14 residues. Written as DNA, the CDR3 is TGTGCCAGCAGTGATAGACAAGTACTCAATGGCTACACCTTC. Protein: CASSDRQVLNGYTF.